Listed here are 7 T cell receptor beta chains from one sample, sequenced in a study of blood T cell repertoires in COVID-19. The method was immunoSEQ multiplex PCR; TCRdb's version includes in-frame clones alone and lacks a portion of them. In the table there are a few hundred thousand clones, roughly 80% of which are singletons. The sample taken for sequencing was peripheral blood. These receptors were taken from a woman aged 18-29 years with acute or convalescent COVID-19.

The chain carries TRBV7-2 and TRBJ2-5; D perhaps matches TRBD1 (5 bases). Germline values: CDR1 SGHTA, CDR2 FQGNSA. Trimming took off 3 bases at V and 4 bases at J, with 9 bases between the two ends. The length of the CDR3 is 13 residues. DNA of the CDR3: TGTGCCAGCAGCTTGAAGGGGTCAGAGACCCAGTACTTC. It yields the protein CASSLKGSETQYF.

This clone was seen more than once but under ten times. The rearrangement links TRBV6-1 to TRBJ2-5; 11 positions agree with TRBD1. The CDR3 contains 14 residues. Losses at the gene ends were 6 bases for V and 5 bases for J; bases not matched to a gene: 5. Germline V gives CDR1 MNHNS, CDR2 SASEGT. The CDR3 is CASRTGTGGETQYF. For the CDR3, the DNA is TGTGCCAGCAGGACCGGGACAGGGGGGGAGACCCAGTACTTC.

This chain connects TRBV5-1 to TRBJ2-1; D might be TRBD2 (6 bases). Germline V gene lookup returns CDR1 SGHRS and CDR2 YFSETQ. Trimming stripped 4 bases from V and 3 bases from J, with 14 bases between. This CDR3 has 15 amino acids. As DNA, the CDR3 is TGCGCCAGCAGCCCAGGAGGGAGCAACTACAATGAGCAGTTCTTC. It encodes CASSPGGSNYNEQFF.

The rearrangement links TRBV27 to TRBJ2-7; D uncertain. The CDR3 extends over 13 amino acids. Trimming shortened V by 3 bases and J by 3 bases, and 9 bases separated the two germline ends. Germline assignment: CDR1 MNHEY and CDR2 SMNVEV (reference sequence). The CDR3 spells CASSFGARYEQYF. In DNA, the CDR3 is TGTGCCAGCAGTTTCGGTGCCCGCTACGAGCAGTACTTC.

CDR3 nucleotides: TGTGCCAGCAGTTACGGGGCGGGAGTGAGGCACGAGCAGTACTTC. It yields the protein CASSYGAGVRHEQYF. V and J are TRBV6-5 and TRBJ2-7; 7 bases align to TRBD2. The CDR3 runs to 15 residues. Germline V gene sequence: CDR1 MNHEY, CDR2 SVGAGI. V was clipped by 2 bases and J by 5 bases; unmatched bases: 9.

This chain links TRBV27 with TRBJ2-7; no clear D gene. Germline assignment: CDR1 MNHEY and CDR2 SMNVEV (reference sequence). The CDR3 loop spans 17 amino acids. V lost 3 bases, J lost 6 bases, and 24 bases lay in between. CDR3 loop: CASSFRWSSPSGGEQYF. The CDR3 nucleotides read TGTGCCAGCAGTTTTCGGTGGTCATCTCCATCTGGCGGCGAGCAGTACTTC.

The chain links TRBV28 to TRBJ2-7; D might be TRBD1 (5 bases). V was cut by 6 bases and J by 2 bases, with 20 bases left in between. The CDR3 sequence is 16 residues long. Germline assignment: CDR1 MDHEN and CDR2 SYDVKM. CDR3 sequence: CASSTPAGRATYEQYF. CDR3 in DNA: TGTGCCAGCAGCACCCCTGCAGGCAGGGCCACCTACGAGCAGTACTTC. Complete variable domain (other parts from reference TRBV28 and TRBJ2-7): DVKVTQSSRYLVKRTGEKVFLECVQDMDHENMFWYRQDPGLGLRLIYFSYDVKMKEKGDIPEGYSVSREKKERFSLILESASTNQTSMYLCASSTPAGRATYEQYFGPGTRLTVT.